What follows are 9 T cell receptor beta chains derived from one specimen sequenced in a study of CD8+CD57+ T cells in acquired aplastic anemia. TCR beta VDJ and CDR3 profiling used genomic DNA as template. TCRdb analysed the reads with MiXCR anew, one entry per CDR3 protein. This sample has some 120,000 distinct CDR3 sequences, with 48% found just once. Material: sorted CD4+, CD8+, or CD8+CD57+ T cells (not recorded which) from PBMCs. These TCRs come from a human donor in good health, serving as a control.

As for this clonotype: A much larger clone lies a single base off, so this may be a read error. This sequence joins TRBV5-4 and TRBJ2-3; perhaps TRBD1 as D (5 bases). Germline V gene lookup returns CDR1 SGHNT and CDR2 YYREEE (reference sequence). The CDR3 has 16 amino acids. Deletions cut 6 bases from V and 2 bases from J, with 19 bases between. The CDR3 DNA is TGTGCCAGCACCTCCGGAAGGGGATTCCCCACAGATACGCAGTATTTT. As protein: CASTSGRGFPTDTQYF. The full variable domain, completed using reference TRBV5-4 and TRBJ2-3, is ETGVTQSPTHLIKTRGQQVTLRCSSQSGHNTVSWYQQALGQGPQFIFQYYREEENGRGNFPPRFSGLQFPNYSSELNVNALELDDSALYLCASTSGRGFPTDTQYFGPGTRLTVL.

The chain carries TRBV10-3 and TRBJ1-1; the match to TRBD1 covers 8 bases. Germline V CDR1 and CDR2: ENHRY, SYGVKD. The CDR3 consists of 15 residues. The J segment lost 1 base and the V segment lost 10 bases, leaving 11 bases of the junction unmatched. Here the CDR3 DNA reads TGTGCCAGCTGTAGGGGGGACAGGCAGAACACTGAAGCTTTCTTT. Translating it yields CASCRGDRQNTEAFF.

This clonotype was recorded many times. This sequence joins TRBV7-8 and TRBJ1-5, with D uncertain. V dropped 6 bases and J dropped 3 bases, with 6 bases sitting between them. This CDR3 is built from 12 residues. Looked up from germline, CDR1 is SGHVS and CDR2 is FQNEAQ. CDR3 DNA: TGTGCCAGCAGTGGGTTCAATCAGCCCCAGCATTTT. Protein: CASSGFNQPQHF.

Ten or more counts support this clonotype. The genes are TRBV7-3 and TRBJ1-2; D is possibly TRBD1 (6 bases). This CDR3 contains 15 residues. The germline V gene has CDR1 SGHTA and CDR2 FQGTGA. Trimming pared 0 bases from V and 3 bases from J, leaving 11 bases between. The CDR3 DNA reads as TGTGCCAGCAGCTTAACAGGGGGGACCGACTATGGCTACACCTTC. Protein sequence: CASSLTGGTDYGYTF.

This chain links TRBV19 with TRBJ2-7; no reliable D call. Germline lookup yields CDR1 LNHDA and CDR2 SQIVND (reference sequence). The CDR3 spans 14 residues. The ends were cut back, 9 bases at V and 3 bases at J, with 18 bases in the middle. This CDR3 is CASSRGVPGYEQYF. In DNA, the CDR3 is TGTGCCAGCAGCCGAGGTGTGCCTGGCTACGAGCAGTACTTC.

This clonotype was recorded many times. A read error may explain this, as a much larger clone is one base away. V gene TRBV7-9 combines with J gene TRBJ2-7; D is ambiguous. The CDR3 covers 13 residues. The germline gives CDR1 SEHNR, CDR2 FQNEAQ (reference sequence). Here the CDR3 reads CASGLQTLYEQYF. CDR3 coding DNA: TGTGCCAGCGGCTTACAAACCCTCTACGAGCAGTACTTC.

This clonotype was recorded a few times. It may be a read error: a sequence one base away is much more abundant. The chain couples TRBV13 to TRBJ2-7; TRBD1 might be the D (6 bases). The CDR3 is 16 amino acids. In germline, CDR1 is PRHDT, CDR2 FYEKMQ (reference sequence). CDR3 sequence reads: CASGFHQGTASYEQYF. The CDR3 DNA follows: TGTGCCAGCGGCTTCCATCAGGGGACGGCGTCCTACGAGCAGTACTTC.

Many counts were recorded for this clonotype. V usage is TRBV7-8 and J usage is TRBJ1-5; no clear D. From germline, CDR1 is SGHVS and CDR2 FQNEAQ. Between the trimmed V and J ends, which lost 5 bases and 7 bases, there was a span of 15 bases. There are 14 residues in the CDR3. This CDR3 reads CASSPRADSQPQHF. The CDR3 DNA is TGTGCCAGCAGCCCCCGAGCAGACTCACAGCCCCAGCATTTT.

The chain has TRBV19 and TRBJ2-2; no firm D call. This CDR3 has 13 amino acids. V was cut by 7 bases and J by 6 bases, with 12 bases left in between. Germline CDR1 and CDR2: LNHDA and SQIVND (reference sequence). The CDR3 nucleotides are TGTGCCAGTAAGCCCTCTGGCTCCGGGGAGCTGTTTTTT. This gives the protein CASKPSGSGELFF.